One and the same sample provided the 5 T cell receptor beta chains below, sequenced in a study of T cells in tuberculosis. Sequencing was performed with immunoSEQ multiplex PCR; in TCRdb, only in-frame clones are kept and a portion is missing. The sample yields tens of thousands of clones, 75% to 95% seen once. Time point described: new active TB diagnosis, blood taken before or within 7 days of starting treatment. Here the sequenced sample was PBMCs, taken at tuberculosis diagnosis. Receptor source: an adult with tuberculosis.

This chain uses TRBV2 with TRBJ1-1; D is unresolved. The ends were cut back, 2 bases at V and 1 base at J, with 8 bases in the middle. Germline V gene data show CDR1 as SNHLY and CDR2 as FYNNEI. The CDR3 has 14 residues. The CDR3 nucleotides are TGTGCCAGCAGTGAAAGACACGCGAACACTGAAGCTTTCTTT. Protein sequence: CASSERHANTEAFF.

CDR3 DNA: TGTGCCAGCAGTGAAGAACGAGCGGGGGTCACAGATACGCAGTATTTT. Encoded protein: CASSEERAGVTDTQYF. The chain combines TRBV2 with TRBJ2-3, with TRBD2 identical over 8 bases. This CDR3 spans 16 amino acids. From germline, CDR1 is SNHLY and CDR2 FYNNEI. V lost 1 base to trimming and J lost 2 bases; unmatched junction nucleotides: 5.

The J gene is TRBJ1-4, the V gene TRBV28; D remains ambiguous. With 3 bases removed from V and 0 bases from J, the gap between germline ends came to 8 bases. Germline lookup yields CDR1 MDHEN and CDR2 SYDVKM. The CDR3 is 15 amino acids. As DNA, the CDR3 is TGTGCCAGCAGTTTCGCTCGAGCAACTAATGAAAAACTGTTTTTT. This encodes CASSFARATNEKLFF.

This clone was detected once. CDR3 residues: CSANGRDGYTF. The CDR3, as DNA: TGCAGTGCTAACGGGAGAGATGGCTACACCTTC. The chain is built from TRBV20-1 and TRBJ1-2; D not certain. Germline CDR1 and CDR2: DFQATT and SNEGSKA (reference sequence). CDR3 size: 11 residues. V shed 4 bases and J shed 6 bases, with 9 bases lying between them.

This clone was detected once. The chain has TRBV13 and TRBJ2-6; D is perhaps TRBD1 (5 bases). Trimming removed 0 bases from V and 0 bases from J, with 6 bases in between. Looked up from germline, CDR1 is PRHDT and CDR2 is FYEKMQ (reference sequence). The CDR3 is 16 amino acids. CDR3 sequence reads: CASSLGGVSGANVLTF. CDR3 DNA sequence: TGTGCCAGCAGCTTAGGAGGGGTCTCTGGGGCCAACGTCCTGACTTTC.